The 24 T cell receptor beta chains presented below share a single source sample, sequenced in a study of patients and donors after allogeneic stem cell transplantation. TCRdb independently ran MiXCR on the RT-PCR reads; one entry per CDR3 protein. The table has roughly 880,000 distinct CDR3 sequences, roughly 18% seen once. Source material: blood, either unsorted or a sorted T cell fraction (not recorded which). The source of these receptors is a human donor who was either an allogeneic HSCT recipient or a stem cell or donor lymphocyte infusion donor (not recorded which). It is not recorded whose cells these are; they may come from a transplant donor.

The V gene is TRBV24-1, the J gene TRBJ1-2, with no clear D. CDR3 size: 13 residues. Germline-derived CDR1 and CDR2 are KGHDR and SFDVKD. Trimming removed 3 bases from V and 3 bases from J, with 7 bases in between. CDR3 bases: TGTGCCACCAGTGATCATCCGGACTATGGCTACACCTTC. Translating gives CATSDHPDYGYTF.

The gene calls are TRBV20-1 and TRBJ2-6; TRBD1 agrees at 7 bases. The junction had 16 bases not matched to a gene; V was cut back by 8 bases and J by 0 bases. The CDR3 runs to 18 residues. Germline CDR1 DFQATT, CDR2 SNEGSKA (reference sequence). CDR3 bases: TGCAGTCCTTATTCCAAGACAGGGTCCTCCTCTGGGGCCAACGTCCTGACTTTC. Its translation is CSPYSKTGSSSGANVLTF.

The chain couples TRBV5-1 to TRBJ2-2; weak D call: TRBD2 (6 bases). V dropped 0 bases and J dropped 0 bases, with 12 bases sitting between them. This CDR3 has 17 amino acids. Germline CDR1 reads SGHRS; CDR2 reads YFSETQ. The DNA of the CDR3 is TGCGCCAGCAGCTTGGGACTAGTCTTCGCGAACACCGGGGAGCTGTTTTTT. This gives the protein CASSLGLVFANTGELFF.

V usage is TRBV12-3 or TRBV12-4 and J usage is TRBJ1-2, with TRBD1 as a possible D gene (5 bases). This CDR3 contains 15 residues. V gave up 7 bases and J gave up 1 base, with 16 bases separating them. The CDR3, as DNA: TGTGCCAGCACAAATAGGGGACGTTTTAACTATGGCTACACCTTC. This translates into CASTNRGRFNYGYTF.

This clonotype came up a few times. The V and J genes are TRBV12-3 or TRBV12-4 and TRBJ1-5, with 12 bases that match TRBD1. V shed 3 bases, J shed 4 bases, and the junction held 4 bases outside the gene matches. The CDR3 extends over 16 amino acids. CDR3 DNA sequence: TGTGCCAGCAGTTTTACGGGACAGGGGGCGAATCAGCCCCAGCATTTT. Translated: CASSFTGQGANQPQHF.

The V and J genes are TRBV11-2 and TRBJ2-1; 13 bases are shared with TRBD2. This CDR3 has 16 amino acids. Germline V gene data show CDR1 as SGHAT and CDR2 as FQNNGV. The V segment lost 3 bases and the J segment 7 bases; nucleotides outside the gene matches: 6. In DNA, the CDR3 is TGTGCCAGCAGCTTTCCCCGACTAGCGGGAGGTAATGAGCAGTTCTTC. Translation gives CASSFPRLAGGNEQFF.

The CDR3 nucleotides read TGTGCCAGCACTCTAAGCGGAAGGAGCTCCTACGAGCAGTACTTC. Residues: CASTLSGRSSYEQYF. The chain links TRBV12-3 or TRBV12-4 to TRBJ2-7; D perhaps matches TRBD2 (5 bases). The CDR3 covers 15 residues. The V end was cut by 7 bases, the J end by 0 bases, with 16 bases between.

This clonotype was counted between two and nine times. This chain uses TRBV3-1 with TRBJ2-2; D is undetermined. Trimming left V 0 bases short and J 10 bases short, with 9 bases between. Germline V lookup: CDR1 LGHDT, CDR2 YNNKEL (reference sequence). CDR3 length: 13 residues. Here the CDR3 DNA reads TGTGCCAGCAGCCAAGATTGGGCGGAGGAGCTGTTTTTT. Residues: CASSQDWAEELFF. Using reference TRBV3-1 and TRBJ2-2 for the parts outside the CDR3, the full variable domain is DTAVSQTPKYLVTQMGNDKSIKCEQNLGHDTMYWYKQDSKKFLKIMFSYNNKELIINETVPNRFSPKSPDKAHLNLHINSLELGDSAVYFCASSQDWAEELFFGEGSRLTVL.

This clonotype showed up just a few times. The CDR3 nucleotides are TGTGCCAGCAGCAAAGAGACAGGGGGGGAAGTCAAAAACATTCAGTACTTC. Amino acid sequence: CASSKETGGEVKNIQYF. The V gene is TRBV21-1, the J gene TRBJ2-4; the tabulated D call, TRBD1, remains unverified against the DNA. TRBV21-1 is a documented pseudogene. This CDR3 has 17 residues.

The chain has TRBV10-3 and TRBJ1-1; D may be TRBD1 (5 bases). The CDR3 is 14 residues long. Germline assignment: CDR1 ENHRY and CDR2 SYGVKD. V was shortened by 2 bases and J by 4 bases, with 11 bases between the two germline ends. The CDR3 nucleotides read TGTGCCATCAGTGAGGGGGGGTCGCGCACTGAAGCTTTCTTT. Translation: CAISEGGSRTEAFF.

The chain employs TRBV20-1 and TRBJ1-5, with TRBD1 matching over 8 bases. Germline CDR1 DFQATT, CDR2 SNEGSKA (reference sequence). V dropped 2 bases and J dropped 1; count of bases not matched to a gene: 10. The CDR3 runs to 17 residues. This CDR3 is CSARIRDRGDSNQPQHF. In DNA form, the CDR3 reads TGCAGTGCTAGAATACGAGACAGGGGAGACAGCAATCAGCCCCAGCATTTT.

This rearrangement joins TRBV7-3 to TRBJ2-7; D is possibly TRBD1 (5 bases). Trimming shortened V by 3 bases and J by 3 bases, and 12 bases separated the two germline ends. Germline assignment: CDR1 SGHTA and CDR2 FQGTGA. CDR3 length: 14 amino acids. The CDR3 spells CASSFRGLNYEQYF. CDR3 nucleotide sequence: TGTGCCAGCAGCTTTAGGGGCTTAAACTACGAGCAGTACTTC.

This clonotype has a handful of counts. This chain uses TRBV4-1 with TRBJ2-7; D is uncertain. The V end was cut by 1 base, the J end by 0 bases, with 10 bases between. The germline V gene encodes CDR1 MGHRA and CDR2 YSYEKL. The CDR3 has 15 residues. The CDR3 sequence is CASSQGTESSYEQYF. Written as DNA, the CDR3 is TGCGCCAGCAGCCAAGGGACGGAGAGCTCCTACGAGCAGTACTTC.

The V gene is TRBV6-1, the J gene TRBJ2-7; D may correspond to TRBD1 or TRBD2 (5 bases each). The CDR3 loop spans 13 amino acids. Germline assignment: CDR1 MNHNS and CDR2 SASEGT. V lost 6 bases and J lost 3, with 12 bases in between. CDR3 DNA: TGTGCCAGCAGCCGGGGCTCCCGCTACGAGCAGTACTTC. Its translation is CASSRGSRYEQYF.

This clonotype was detected a few times. Relative to the germline gene, one junction end is altered; a read error may explain this. The chain links TRBV14 to TRBJ2-5, with a tentative D call TRBD1 (6 bases). Germline V gene sequence: CDR1 SGHDN, CDR2 FVKESK. CDR3 size: 16 residues. DNA of the CDR3: TGTGCCAGCAGCAAAGAGGGACAATTAGCGAGAGAGACCCAGTACTTC. Residues: CASSKEGQLARETQYF.

V is TRBV4-1 and J is TRBJ2-7, with 7 bases matching TRBD2. The CDR3 is 15 residues long. The V gene end was trimmed by 1 base and the J gene end by 5 bases; junction bases not matched to a gene: 8. The V gene's germline CDR1 is MGHRA and CDR2 YSYEKL. CDR3 DNA sequence: TGCGCCAGCAGCCAAGGGGGGGGGAGAAGGAACGAGCAGTACTTC. Protein sequence: CASSQGGGRRNEQYF.

This sequence joins TRBV6-5 and TRBJ1-1; weak D call: TRBD1 (5 bases). V shed 2 bases and J shed 2 bases, with 9 bases lying between them. The CDR3 is made up of 14 amino acids. CDR1 MNHEY and CDR2 SVGAGI come from the germline V gene. The CDR3: CASSYRGPNTEAFF. For the CDR3, the DNA is TGTGCCAGCAGTTACAGGGGTCCTAACACTGAAGCTTTCTTT.

This chain joins TRBV20-1 and TRBJ2-2; D remains ambiguous. The CDR3 loop spans 13 amino acids. Trimming removed 3 bases from V and 6 bases from J, with 11 bases in between. Germline assignment: CDR1 DFQATT and CDR2 SNEGSKA (reference sequence). CDR3 sequence: CSARDDLSGELFF. The CDR3 bases are TGCAGTGCTAGGGACGACCTCTCCGGGGAGCTGTTTTTT.

This chain joins TRBV5-1 and TRBJ1-6; TRBD1 might be the D (6 bases). V was trimmed by 0 bases and J by 9 bases, leaving 7 bases between them. The CDR3 loop spans 13 amino acids. Looked up from germline, CDR1 is SGHRS and CDR2 is YFSETQ. This CDR3 reads CASSLAGASPLHF. In DNA, the CDR3 is TGCGCCAGCAGCTTGGCGGGGGCTTCACCCCTCCACTTT.

This clonotype was seen a handful of times. The chain carries TRBV5-1 and TRBJ2-2; TRBD2 matches 7 bases. V was clipped by 2 bases and J by 4 bases; unmatched bases: 11. Per the germline V gene, CDR1 is SGHRS and CDR2 is YFSETQ. This CDR3 is built from 17 residues. CDR3 sequence reads: CASSFSGMSAGTGELFF. CDR3 bases: TGCGCCAGCAGCTTCAGCGGGATGTCCGCCGGCACCGGGGAGCTGTTTTTT.

Ten or more counts support this clonotype. The chain joins TRBV27 to TRBJ1-5; TRBD1 agrees at 8 bases. This CDR3 is built from 14 residues. Per germline, CDR1 MNHEY and CDR2 SMNVEV (reference sequence). Trimming cost V 10 bases and J 1 base; bases outside gene matches: 6. CDR3 DNA sequence: TGTGCCACCCGGGGACAGGCGAGCAATCAGCCCCAGCATTTT. Its translation: CATRGQASNQPQHF.

This clonotype was observed a few times. J is TRBJ2-1 and V is TRBV12-3 or TRBV12-4; perhaps TRBD1 as D (6 bases). V lost 5 bases, J lost 0 bases, and 17 bases lay in between. This CDR3 is built from 17 residues. CDR3 nucleotide sequence: TGTGCCAGCAGTCAATCCTTTACAGGGAGCTCCTACAATGAGCAGTTCTTC. The encoded protein is CASSQSFTGSSYNEQFF.

The gene calls are TRBV9 and TRBJ2-1; D call uncertain. With 4 bases removed from V and 11 bases from J, the gap between germline ends came to 13 bases. Germline V lookup: CDR1 SGDLS, CDR2 YYNGEE. The CDR3 covers 12 residues. The CDR3 sequence: CASSRDLEKQFF. CDR3 nucleotides: TGTGCCAGCAGCCGTGACTTGGAGAAGCAGTTCTTC.

This clonotype was picked up a small number of times. V usage is TRBV25-1 and J usage is TRBJ2-7; 12 bases agree with TRBD1. V lost 3 bases to trimming and J lost 3 bases; unmatched junction nucleotides: 15. The CDR3 has 19 residues. The germline V gene encodes CDR1 MGHDK and CDR2 SYGVNS. The CDR3 loop is CASSDFILRDRGPIYEQYF. The CDR3 DNA is TGTGCCAGCAGTGATTTTATACTCCGGGACAGGGGGCCTATCTACGAGCAGTACTTC.